Below are 10 T cell receptor beta chains sequenced from a single sample in a study of blood T cell repertoires in COVID-19. Some clones are missing from TCRdb's copy, which holds only in-frame ones; the method was immunoSEQ multiplex PCR. This table holds more than 100,000 clones, about 92% found once. The sample taken for sequencing was peripheral blood. All receptors derive from an elderly woman in a cohort sampled during active COVID-19.

The gene calls are TRBV4-2 and TRBJ2-4; D is ambiguous. V dropped 2 bases and J dropped 8 bases, with 7 bases sitting between them. Looked up from germline, CDR1 is LGHNA and CDR2 is YNFKEQ. There are 12 residues in the CDR3. The CDR3 region is CASSQPSDIQYF. The CDR3, as DNA: TGTGCCAGCAGCCAACCCTCAGACATTCAGTACTTC.

At least ten counts were recorded for this clone. This chain uses TRBV6-1 with TRBJ1-1, with no clear D. CDR1 and CDR2 (germline): MNHNS, SASEGT. Trimming took off 2 bases at V and 3 bases at J, with 22 bases between the two ends. The CDR3 runs 18 residues. The CDR3 region is CASSELRGTDFWDTEAFF. In DNA form, the CDR3 reads TGTGCCAGCAGTGAATTACGAGGTACTGACTTTTGGGACACTGAAGCTTTCTTT.

The chain couples TRBV27 to TRBJ2-7; 7 bases agree with TRBD2. V trimming: 5 bases; J trimming: 13 bases; junction bases outside the gene matches: 11. This CDR3 spans 12 amino acids. Germline lookup yields CDR1 MNHEY and CDR2 SMNVEV (reference sequence). The CDR3 bases are TGTGCCAGCAGTACCCCAGCGGGGAGGGAATACTTC. This sequence encodes CASSTPAGREYF.

The gene calls are TRBV3-1 (or the pseudogene TRBV3-2) and TRBJ2-3; D is perhaps TRBD2 (5 bases). This CDR3 is built from 17 residues. The V gene lost 3 bases and the J gene lost 2 bases, with 18 bases spanning the gap. The germline gives CDR1 LGHDT, CDR2 YNNKEL (reference sequence). For the CDR3, the DNA is TGTGCCAGCAGCCACCGGTCGCAGGTACGGGACACAGATACGCAGTATTTT. Encoded protein: CASSHRSQVRDTDTQYF.

The CDR3 DNA sequence: TGTGCCACCAGCAGAAAGGGCGTGAGCGGACCTTACTACGAGCAGTACTTC. Translating gives CATSRKGVSGPYYEQYF. This sequence joins TRBV15 and TRBJ2-7, with D perhaps matching TRBD2 (5 bases). The germline V gene encodes CDR1 LNHNV and CDR2 YYDKDF (reference sequence). CDR3 size: 17 residues. The V end was cut by 2 bases, the J end by 3 bases, with 20 bases between.

In this sample, this clone turned up a few times. The chain is built from TRBV30 and TRBJ2-7; D may be TRBD1 (5 bases). V shed 3 bases and J shed 3 bases, with 15 bases lying between them. CDR1 and CDR2 from the germline V gene are GTSNPN and SVGIG (reference sequence). This CDR3 contains 14 residues. The CDR3 region has the DNA TGTGCCTGGAGGGGTAGGGGATTAAGCTACGAGCAGTACTTC. Translating gives CAWRGRGLSYEQYF.

The V gene is TRBV15, the J gene TRBJ1-1, with unresolved D. Germline CDR1 LNHNV, CDR2 YYDKDF (reference sequence). CDR3 length: 11 residues. V was shortened by 4 bases and J by 11 bases, with 11 bases between the two germline ends. This chain's CDR3 is CATSTYVAAFF. CDR3 bases: TGTGCCACCAGCACGTATGTTGCGGCTTTCTTT.

This chain uses TRBV5-1 with TRBJ2-3; D may be TRBD2 (6 bases). CDR3 length equals 17 residues. The V and J ends lost 0 bases and 0 bases respectively, with 14 bases between them. Germline V gives CDR1 SGHRS, CDR2 YFSETQ. CDR3 bases: TGCGCCAGCAGCTTGGCAGCTAGCGCGCCTAGCACAGATACGCAGTATTTT. It translates to CASSLAASAPSTDTQYF.

V usage is TRBV3-1 (or the pseudogene TRBV3-2) and J usage is TRBJ2-7, with TRBD2 identical over 7 bases. Per germline, CDR1 LGHDT and CDR2 YNNKEL (reference sequence). V lost 1 base and J lost 6; bases outside the gene matches: 12. This CDR3 has 16 amino acids. CDR3 sequence (DNA): TGTGCCAGCAGCCAAGTAAGATATTGGGAGGGAACCGAGCAGTACTTC. The encoded protein is CASSQVRYWEGTEQYF.

The J gene is TRBJ1-4, the V gene TRBV27, with D uncertain. The CDR3 covers 15 residues. The V gene's germline CDR1 is MNHEY and CDR2 SMNVEV (reference sequence). Deletions cut 5 bases from V and 5 bases from J, with 15 bases between. DNA for the CDR3: TGTGCCAGCAGTCCCCCGAGCTTCTCGAATGAAAAACTGTTTTTT. The encoded protein is CASSPPSFSNEKLFF.